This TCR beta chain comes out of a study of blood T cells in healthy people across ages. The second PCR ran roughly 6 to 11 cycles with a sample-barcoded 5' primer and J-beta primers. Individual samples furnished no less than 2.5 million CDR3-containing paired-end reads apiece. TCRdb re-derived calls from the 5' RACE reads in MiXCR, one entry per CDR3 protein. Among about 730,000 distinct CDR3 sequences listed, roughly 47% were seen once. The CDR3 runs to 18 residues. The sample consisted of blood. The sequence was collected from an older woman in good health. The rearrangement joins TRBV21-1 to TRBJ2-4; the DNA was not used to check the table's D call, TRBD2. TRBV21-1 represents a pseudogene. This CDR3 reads CASSTRTSGRPAKNIQYF. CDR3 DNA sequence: TGTGCCAGCAGCACACGGACTAGCGGGAGGCCAGCCAAAAACATTCAGTACTTC.